This entry concerns a single T cell receptor beta chain. Its antigen has not been determined. Base qualities were left out, and no much larger clone turns up one base away. From a lookup of the germline V gene, CDR1 and CDR2 are MGHRA and YSYEKL. V and J are trimmed by 3 bases and 5 bases, and the gene matches miss 10 bases of the junction. Taken from cysteine to phenylalanine, the CDR3 has 18 residues. The DNA shown is the 54-base CDR3, in frame from base 1. Using the deep immunoSEQ assay, TCR CDR3 regions were amplified from genomic DNA by multiplex PCR. For each cell subset, the extracted genomic DNA was distributed evenly across all wells of several immunoSEQ 96-well plates, and each plate served as one replicate. For sorted subsets, each replicate PCR was loaded with around 200 ng genomic DNA, equivalent to some 31,000 T cell genomes. The purified libraries were quantified using a Qubit 3.0 fluorometer, sized with a Bioanalyzer 2100, and then quantified again using the KAPA Library Quantification kit. Every immunoSEQ 96-well plate was sequenced on a dedicated single-read 150-cycle Illumina NextSeq 550 flow cell. Under the source paper's analysis protocol: Because the immunoSEQ output held only junctional sequences and lacked quality scores, the filtering could not match the filtering applied to full-length reads. To assign V/J genes and CDR3, sequences were annotated using PyIR, a Python wrapper for IgBLAST v1.9, with IMGT germline references. Reads with weak V/J assignments (E-value above 1e-6), missing CDR3, stop codons, out-of-frame junctions, or ambiguous translated residues were removed. A V3J clonotype was defined by an identical inferred V gene, J gene, and CDR3 amino acid sequence. Percentage overlap between repertoires was computed as shared unique clonotypes divided by the size of the smaller repertoire. RTK rarefaction, the Chao1 estimator, and Recon v2.1 estimates of unobserved clonotypes were used to assess repertoire richness. Generation probabilities for all TCRbeta clonotypes obtained by the gDNA method from a few donors were computed using OLGA. The table comes from immuneACCESS by way of TCRdb, which keeps in-frame sequences with V and J called. Part of the clones is missing from these tables; in studies checked, under half for an unresolved V gene and the rest for unknown reasons. V and J calls and clone size are copied from that table; D and trimming were computed from the DNA. Present in this sample are 750,000 to 1,000,000 clones, 80% to 95% of which were seen just once. The ten largest clones take up around 24% of the sample.

This sample is drawn from a study of shared clonotypes between healthy human individuals (TCRdb year 2020). Notes on the research overall: The cohort included a few men and a couple of women between 18 and 49 years of age. To estimate repertoire size and how much clonotype sharing occurs between individuals, the study deeply sequenced the blood TCR repertoires of five healthy adults. For each donor, CD4 naive and CD4 memory were each run on three plates, CD8 naive on two plates, and CD8 memory on one plate. Different laboratories and diverse techniques were used to prepare libraries and sequence TCR repertoires, to increase sequencing depth and limit assay-specific biases. Each donor's leukapheresis produced roughly between roughly 0.85 and 9.5 billion PBMCs. Beyond this particular receptor, the publication reports: Compared with non-shared clonotypes, clonotypes shared by all four sorted-subset donors had higher generation probabilities. Based on pairwise subsampling, the degree of clonotype sharing among donors was expected to be affected by sequencing depth. The small number of donors limited the genetic and exposure-history diversity represented. Incomplete sequencing was indicated by rarefaction of sorted-subset datasets, despite the large sequencing depth. Across a few donors, approximately 4.6% of naive CD4, 3% to 3.5% of naive CD8, under 2.5% of memory CD4, and 0.4% to 0.45% of memory CD8 clonotypes were shared. Naive subsets generally had larger estimated clonotype richness than memory subsets. Only blood was sampled, and tissue TCR repertoires likely differ from those in blood.

CD8 naive samples were CD45RO-negative cells positively selected for CCR7, giving a CD45RA+CCR7+ population that excluded TemRA cells. Healthy HIV-negative adults with no recently reported acute infections or vaccinations were included as donors. Every donor was a Caucasian adult residing in Nashville, Tennessee, USA. After blood collection by leukapheresis, PBMCs were isolated using Ficoll-Histopaque density gradient centrifugation and then cryopreserved in the vapor phase of liquid nitrogen. Analytical flow cytometry was used to check the purity and quantity of each magnetically sorted T cell population. Genomic DNA was isolated from every sorted fraction and measured by UV absorbance on a Nanodrop 2000c.

Specimen: naive CD8+ T cells sorted from blood. Sample cell subset or site, as interpreted from the label and publication: CD45RA+CCR7+. In this chain, TRBV4-1 is recombined with TRBJ2-2; 12 of the junction bases match TRBD2. The origin of this receptor is a man younger than 45 in good health. The CDR3 protein sequence reads: CASSQGPLAGGTTGELFF. Here is the DNA: TGCGCCAGCAGCCAGGGACCACTAGCGGGAGGAACGACCGGGGAGCTGTTTTTT.